One sample yielded the 8 T cell receptor beta chains listed below, sequenced in a study of shared clonotypes between healthy human individuals. This table comes from immunoSEQ multiplex PCR, and its TCRdb copy is limited to in-frame clones, with some not included. The table has fewer than 850,000 clones, roughly 96% seen once. As defined, naive CD8 cells were CD45RO-negative and positively selected for CCR7, with terminally differentiated effector memory CD45RA+ cells excluded. Sequencing was done on a sample of naive CD8+ T cells sorted from blood. The receptors shown here come from a man aged 25-45 years in good health.

The chain links TRBV6-4 to TRBJ1-5; D remains unclear. The germline V and J ends were trimmed by 6 bases and 1 base, with 10 bases remaining between them. Germline V CDR1 and CDR2: MRHNA, SNTAGT. The CDR3 is 14 amino acids. In DNA form, the CDR3 reads TGTGCCAGCAGCCCCTATTGGAGCAATCAGCCCCAGCATTTT. Its protein is CASSPYWSNQPQHF.

J is TRBJ2-7 and V is TRBV29-1, with TRBD1 matching over 9 bases. With 7 bases clipped from V and 3 bases from J, the junction kept 7 bases outside the gene matches. The CDR3 has 13 amino acids. CDR1 and CDR2 from the germline V gene are SQVTM and ANQGSEA. DNA for the CDR3: TGCAGCGCCGGGACAGGGTCCATCTACGAGCAGTACTTC. As protein: CSAGTGSIYEQYF.

The chain is built from TRBV9 and TRBJ2-5; no definite D call. The CDR3 is made up of 14 amino acids. CDR1 SGDLS and CDR2 YYNGEE come from the germline V gene. Trimming took 3 bases from V and 1 from J, leaving 10 bases between them. This CDR3 reads CASSDPQTQETQYF. The CDR3 bases are TGTGCCAGCAGCGACCCCCAAACCCAAGAGACCCAGTACTTC.

V is TRBV7-9 and J is TRBJ1-4; D unclear. V lost 5 bases and J 6 bases, leaving 7 bases between the germline ends. The germline gives CDR1 SEHNR, CDR2 FQNEAQ (reference sequence). This CDR3 spans 12 amino acids. The DNA of the CDR3 is TGTGCCAGCAGCCCCTCCGATGAAAAACTGTTTTTT. It encodes CASSPSDEKLFF.

Remarks on this clone: Compared with germline, one end of the junction differs, possibly owing to a read error. The rearrangement uses TRBV11-3 and TRBJ2-1; D gene unclear. The CDR3 runs to 16 residues. Per the germline V gene, CDR1 is SGHNT and CDR2 is YENEEA. The CDR3 protein is CTSSLGRTGSRNEQFF. The CDR3 DNA reads as TGTACCAGCAGCTTAGGGCGTACCGGATCACGCAATGAGCAGTTCTTC.

The V call is TRBV7-8, the J call TRBJ2-1, with 12 nucleotides matching TRBD2. Germline CDR1 reads SGHVS; CDR2 reads FQNEAQ. V lost 3 bases, J lost 1 base, and 4 bases stayed unmatched. The CDR3 extends over 17 amino acids. The CDR3 DNA sequence: TGTGCCAGCAGCTTTTTACTAGCGGGAGGTTCCTACAATGAGCAGTTCTTC. Protein product: CASSFLLAGGSYNEQFF.

The chain joins TRBV6-5 to TRBJ2-2; 13 nucleotides match TRBD2. V was pared by 5 bases and J by 9 bases, with 6 bases of the junction left unmatched. The CDR3 is 15 amino acids. Germline-derived CDR1 and CDR2 are MNHEY and SVGAGI. As DNA, the CDR3 is TGTGCCAGCAGTACTACTAGCGGGAGGGCCAGGGAGCTGTTTTTT. Translation gives CASSTTSGRARELFF.

This clone was recorded a few times. J is TRBJ1-5 and V is TRBV2; 9 nucleotides agree with TRBD1. J gave up 7 bases and V 3 bases, and 4 bases lay outside the gene matches. Germline assignment: CDR1 SNHLY and CDR2 FYNNEI. The CDR3 runs 14 residues. The chain's CDR3 is CASSDGTGYQPQHF. CDR3 coding DNA: TGTGCCAGCAGTGACGGGACAGGGTACCAGCCCCAGCATTTT. The variable domain in full, with the rest retrieved from reference TRBV2 and TRBJ1-5, is EPEVTQTPSHQVTQMGQEVILRCVPISNHLYFYWYRQILGQKVEFLVSFYNNEISEKSEIFDDQFSVERPDGSNFTLKIRSTKLEDSAMYFCASSDGTGYQPQHFGDGTRLSIL.